This T cell receptor (beta chain) originates from a study of T cell responses to AZD1222 COVID-19 vaccine. V was cut by 0 bases and J by 2 bases, with 18 bases left in between. Germline lookup yields CDR1 SGHVS and CDR2 FNYEAQ. The CDR3 extends over 18 amino acids. The method was immunoSEQ multiplex PCR; TCRdb's version includes in-frame clones alone and lacks a portion of them. The table includes 140,000 to 150,000 clones, nearly 90% detected once. On this clone: Its antigen is not identified.

The study's findings and limits: Females made up more of the donors, who were largely white British, and clonal diversity may have come out too low. All repertoire sampling was performed exclusively after the peak T cell response.

The chain uses TRBV7-6 and TRBJ2-3; D tentatively fits TRBD1 or TRBD2 (5 bases each). Material: peripheral blood, obtained on day 0 of AZD1222 vaccination. This TCR derives from an adult in good health. DNA of the CDR3: TGTGCCAGCAGCTTAGCCGGGACCGGATCCGCTGACACAGATACGCAGTATTTT. Amino acids: CASSLAGTGSADTDTQYF.